There are a few counts of the clone carrying this TCR beta chain. Its antigen is undetermined. The record originates from a study of Graves' ophthalmopathy and Graves' hyperthyroidism. The wider study: Stable hyperthyroidism was defined by absence of ophthalmopathy within 18 months of follow-up.

Study-wide points: Among expanded thyroid clonotypes above 0.001 frequency, most also occurred in blood. A roughly 81% specificity and 85% to 90% sensitivity were achieved by a 13-signature model that separated ophthalmopathy from stable hyperthyroidism.

Germline assignment: CDR1 SQVTM and CDR2 ANQGSEA. V trimming: 2 bases; J trimming: 6 bases; junction bases outside the gene matches: 6. CDR3 size: 13 residues. It was on clinical symptoms, serum thyroxine, TRAb, thyroid ultrasound and orbital computed tomography that diagnosis relied. Investigators amplified TCR beta CDR3 regions from RNA transcripts. Investigators did first-round RT-PCR with HTBI primers, then second-round multiplex PCR. In TCRdb, the multiplex PCR reads were re-called with MiXCR into one record per CDR3 protein. The table records about 600,000 distinct CDR3 sequences, about two fifths of them present only once.

Sequences were obtained from peripheral blood or thyroid tissue (not recorded which). The chain joins TRBV29-1 to TRBJ1-1; 7 bases map to TRBD1. The sequence derives from an adult man with Graves' hyperthyroidism. The CDR3 region has the DNA TGCAGCGTTGAACCTACAGGGGCGCCTGAAGCTTTCTTT. It codes for CSVEPTGAPEAFF. Complete variable domain (other parts from reference TRBV29-1 and TRBJ1-1): SAVISQKPSRDICQRGTSLTIQCQVDSQVTMMFWYRQQPGQSLTLIATANQGSEATYESGFVIDKFPISRPNLTFSTLTVSNMSPEDSSIYLCSVEPTGAPEAFFGQGTRLTVV.